This T cell receptor beta chain appears in the sequencing data of a study of response to subunit inactivated influenza vaccine. Study-wide results and limits: The authors offered the suggestion that each seasonal influenza vaccination recruits few new T cells.

The CDR3 sequence is 14 residues long. CDR1 and CDR2 from the germline V gene are MNHNS and SASEGT. V trimming: 9 bases; J trimming: 7 bases; junction bases outside the gene matches: 12. TCRdb ran MiXCR on the RT-PCR reads and lists one entry per CDR3 protein. The table has over 400,000 distinct CDR3 sequences, about a tenth seen once. This clonotype appeared many times. Its antigen is not known. The chain joins TRBV6-1 to TRBJ2-1; 7 bases match TRBD1. The sequences come from PBMCs from blood, collected 40 to 50 days after vaccination. This receptor was taken from a man in his fifties or sixties who received an inactivated influenza vaccine. CDR3 amino acids: CASARQGIGNEQFF. The CDR3 nucleotides are TGTGCCAGTGCTCGACAGGGTATAGGGAATGAGCAGTTCTTC.